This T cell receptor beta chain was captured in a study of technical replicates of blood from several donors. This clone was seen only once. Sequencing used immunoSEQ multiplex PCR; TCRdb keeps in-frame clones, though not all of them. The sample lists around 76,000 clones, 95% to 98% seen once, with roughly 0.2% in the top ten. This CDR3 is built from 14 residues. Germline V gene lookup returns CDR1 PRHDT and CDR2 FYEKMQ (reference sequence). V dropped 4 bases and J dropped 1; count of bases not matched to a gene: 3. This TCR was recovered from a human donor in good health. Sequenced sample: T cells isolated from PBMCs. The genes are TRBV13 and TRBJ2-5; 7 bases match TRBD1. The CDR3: CASSYGQAQETQYF. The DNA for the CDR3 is TGTGCCAGCAGCTACGGACAGGCCCAAGAGACCCAGTACTTC.